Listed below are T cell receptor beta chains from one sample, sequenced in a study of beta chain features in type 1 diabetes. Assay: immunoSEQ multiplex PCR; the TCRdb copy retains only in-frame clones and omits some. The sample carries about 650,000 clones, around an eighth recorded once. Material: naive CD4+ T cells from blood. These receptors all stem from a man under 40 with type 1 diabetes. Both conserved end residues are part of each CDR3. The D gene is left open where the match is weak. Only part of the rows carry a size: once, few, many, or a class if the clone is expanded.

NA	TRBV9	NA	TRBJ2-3	CASSGRAFGAGTDTQYF	TGTGCCAGCAGCGGCCGAGCTTTTGGGGCCGGCACAGATACGCAGTATTTT
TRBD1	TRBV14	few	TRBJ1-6	CASRSGTANSPLHF	TGTGCCAGCAGATCCGGGACAGCGAATTCACCCCTCCACTTT
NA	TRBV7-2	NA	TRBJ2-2	CASSPPGTGELFF	TGTGCCAGCAGCCCACCGGGAACCGGGGAGCTGTTTTTT
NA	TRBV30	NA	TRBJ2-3	CAWSVLGSRPYF	TGTGCCTGGAGTGTACTCGGGAGCCGTCCGTATTTT
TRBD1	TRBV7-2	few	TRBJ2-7	CASSRPDRADEQYF	TGTGCCAGCAGCCGACCGGACAGGGCTGACGAGCAGTACTTC
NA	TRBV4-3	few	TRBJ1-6	CASSPAEGNSPLHF	TGCGCCAGCAGCCCAGCAGAGGGGAATTCACCCCTCCACTTT
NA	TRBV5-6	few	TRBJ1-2	CASSLASEFYGYTF	TGTGCCAGCAGCTTGGCATCGGAGTTCTATGGCTACACCTTC
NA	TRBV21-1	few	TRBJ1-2	CKTVKGNGYTF	TGTAAGACTGTCAAAGGGAATGGCTACACCTTC
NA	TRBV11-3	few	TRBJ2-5	CASSSGVGTQYF	TGTGCCAGCAGCTCAGGGGTTGGGACCCAGTACTTC
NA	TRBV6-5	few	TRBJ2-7	CASSYETATTYEQYF	TGTGCCAGCAGTTACGAGACAGCTACGACCTACGAGCAGTACTTC
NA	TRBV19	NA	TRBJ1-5	CASKPALGIRKNQPQHF	TGTGCCAGTAAACCAGCGTTAGGCATAAGGAAAAATCAGCCCCAGCATTTT
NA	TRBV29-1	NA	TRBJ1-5	CSVGGINQPQHF	TGCAGCGTTGGAGGGATCAATCAGCCCCAGCATTTT
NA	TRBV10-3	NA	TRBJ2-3	CATGASSPTDTQYF	TGTGCCACCGGAGCGTCTTCCCCCACAGATACGCAGTATTTT
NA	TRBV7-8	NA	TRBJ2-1	CASSPLGASRNEQFF	TGTGCCAGCAGCCCCCTTGGGGCTAGCCGCAATGAGCAGTTCTTC
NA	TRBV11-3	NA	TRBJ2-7	CASSLRSYEQYF	TGTGCCAGCAGCTTACGCTCCTACGAGCAGTACTTC
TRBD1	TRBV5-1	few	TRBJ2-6	CASSLGTGTTGANVLTF	TGCGCCAGCAGCTTAGGGACAGGGACTACTGGGGCCAACGTCCTGACTTTC
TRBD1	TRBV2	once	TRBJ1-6	CASSDPTGASFSYNSPLHF	TGTGCCAGCAGTGACCCGACAGGGGCCTCCTTCTCCTATAATTCACCCCTCCACTTT
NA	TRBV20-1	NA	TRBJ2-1	CSAVRVKQFF	TGCAGTGCCGTCAGGGTCAAGCAGTTCTTC
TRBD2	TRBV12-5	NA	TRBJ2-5	CASAVAGGAGETQYF	TGTGCTAGCGCCGTCGCCGGGGGGGCAGGGGAGACCCAGTACTTC
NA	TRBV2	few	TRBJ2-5	CASRTGAQETQYF	TGTGCCAGCAGAACCGGGGCCCAAGAGACCCAGTACTTC
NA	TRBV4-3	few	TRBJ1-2	CASSQALGQPSYGYTF	TGCGCCAGCAGCCAAGCACTTGGACAGCCGTCCTATGGCTACACCTTC
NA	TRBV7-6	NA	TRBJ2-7	CASSPLEGEQYF	TGTGCCAGCAGCCCTCTTGAGGGCGAGCAGTACTTC
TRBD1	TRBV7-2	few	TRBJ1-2	CASSPRDRVSYTF	TGTGCCAGCAGCCCCCGGGACAGGGTTTCCTACACCTTC
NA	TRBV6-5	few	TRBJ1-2	CASSSVGNGYTF	TGTGCCAGCAGCTCGGTGGGAAATGGCTACACCTTC
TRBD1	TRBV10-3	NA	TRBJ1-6	CAISEGTGRNGGNSPLHF	TGTGCCATCAGTGAAGGGACAGGTCGAAACGGAGGTAATTCACCCCTCCACTTT
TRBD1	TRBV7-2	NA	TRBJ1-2	CASSLGTGSNYGYTF	TGTGCCAGCAGCTTGGGGACAGGAAGTAACTATGGCTACACCTTC